This T cell receptor beta chain was retrieved from a study of cytomegalovirus exposure and HLA in healthy donors (TCRdb year 2017). Looking at the study overall: An earlier analysis of some 550 of the donors reported roughly 300 Gb of sequence data and approximately 110 million unique TCR beta sequences from 150 million to 200 million T cells. Roughly 300 gigabases of sequencing data and approximately 85 million unique TCR sequences were included in an early release covering several hundred HLA-typed donors. Of the 300 to 450 genotyped donors, around 81% fell in the genetic ancestry cluster associated with self-reported Caucasian donors. The study aimed to test whether signatures of past pathogen exposure could be identified by cataloging public T cell receptors. The study profiled the T cell repertoires of around 700 subjects by immunosequencing and related them to cytomegalovirus serostatus. Besides the first cohort of around 700 subjects, a separate validation cohort made up of over a hundred different subjects was used. The study combined high-throughput TCR immunosequencing, statistical association of individual TCRs with disease status, and machine learning to predict cytomegalovirus infection status. In a later analysis, previously published TCR beta repertoires from about 640 donors were re-analyzed and high-resolution HLA genotyping was added so that TCR occurrence patterns could be studied. Rather than drawing on any new phenotypic data, the later analysis identified candidate immune exposures from TCR beta sequences and the way those sequences occurred across donors. An earlier analysis of 587 of the donors used high-throughput TCR beta sequencing to judge whether each TCR beta V gene segment behaved as functional or pseudogenic. Alongside the repertoire data, information on donor age, sex, ethnicity and CMV serostatus was compiled. A later genetic analysis used genome-wide SNP genotypes for about 55% of the 666 donors, treating that subset as a discovery cohort. All discovery cohort repertoires had been generated using a single sequencing platform. HLA typing covered class I and class II loci at four-digit resolution. The number of donors typed differed by locus, with roughly 629-640 for A, B, C, DRB1 and DQB1, more than 500 for DQA1, about 610 for DPA1, and approximately 470 for DPB1. Roughly five DR-DQ haplotypes were treated as single units for association and clustering because of strong linkage in the cohort. Among 300 to 500 genotyped donors of the cohort, an average of around 250,000 unique TCR beta nucleotide sequences was sequenced per donor, of which approximately 19% were non-productive.

The cohort was made up of under 800 healthy bone marrow donors. At the time of sampling, every cohort member was nominally healthy, though immune exposures that went unrecorded were likely present. The donor tested CMV seropositive, placing the donor among the approximately 290 seropositive members of the cohort. Every donor gave a peripheral blood sample, and the peripheral blood mononuclear cells from that sample were used for TCR beta sequencing. Genomic DNA extraction from the blood cell samples was performed with the Qiagen DNeasy Blood Extraction Kit. Concerning this clone: Its antigen is still unknown.

Library method: the immunoSEQ multiplex PCR assay. A mixture of 60 forward primers for TCR Vbeta segments and 13 reverse primers for TCR Jbeta segments was used in the multiplex PCR. The CDR3 region of rearranged TCR beta genes was amplified from genomic DNA by a multiplex PCR assay. The Illumina HiSeq System was used to sequence the amplified TCR beta libraries as 87-base-pair reads. The authors' pipeline ran thus. A later analysis counted tens of millions of unique TCR beta chains across the 550 to 800 repertoires, and around 9.9 million of these chains were shared by at least two donors. Raw reads were error-corrected and collapsed into unique sequences by a nearest-neighbor algorithm in which closely related sequences were merged to remove PCR and sequencing errors. CDR3 sequences were aligned to IMGT reference sequences to assign V, D and J gene segments. For a sequence to be retained, at least a six-nucleotide match to both a V gene segment and a J gene segment was required. A rearrangement was called productive if the CDR3 had no stop codons and remained in frame with V and J, and every other rearrangement was called non-productive. CDR3 was defined according to IMGT convention as the region running from the second conserved V-encoded cysteine to the conserved J-encoded phenylalanine. The earlier analysis of about 530 of the donors excluded any sequence lacking an unambiguous match to a single V gene segment. An earlier analysis of a few hundred of the donors called V segments functional above 56.7% productive rearrangements and segregating when the between-donor standard deviation exceeded 5%. A statistical classification framework was built to diagnose cytomegalovirus status from the catalog of TCR beta chain sequences. In a later analysis, TCR nucleotide sequences were compared against IMGT/GENE-DB human TR gene sequences so that V and J genes could be assigned. The TCRdist pipeline was used in a later analysis to assign CDR3 sequences and most-parsimonious VDJ recombination scenarios. In a later analysis, each TCR beta chain was defined by its CDR3 amino acid sequence together with its V-gene family, and reads without a unique V-gene family were excluded. A later analysis removed 500 to 600 highly shared, low-generation-probability nucleotide sequences to deal with suspected cross-contamination and a sequencing artifact. In a later analysis, a clonal expansion index for each public chain was calculated from normalized within-repertoire ranks of inferred template counts. In a later analysis, generation probabilities were computed with a VDJ recombination model fitted to out-of-frame rearrangements, and the resulting probabilities were checked against IGoR. In a later analysis, hypergeometric tests were used to score TCR-TCR, TCR-HLA and TCR-CMV co-occurrence, with a repertoire-size bias correction applied to TCR pairs. In a later analysis, false discovery rates were estimated by permuting HLA or CMV assignments 20 times. In a later analysis, co-occurring TCRs were grouped using DBSCAN, with TCRdist sequence similarity added in when clustering inside HLA-allele-positive subsets. For co-occurrence clustering, repertoires with fewer than 30,000 or more than 120,000 public chains were excluded, along with five repertoires with anomalous nucleotide sharing. In TCRdb, the immuneACCESS table is reduced to in-frame sequences with V and J assigned. These tables do not hold every clone; where another copy was compared, an unresolved V gene accounts for under half, and the others remain unexplained. The V and J calls and clone size are taken from that table; D and trimming were inferred from the DNA. The table of this sample itemizes some 200,000 clones. The ten largest clones take up around 1.1% of the sample.

CDR1 and CDR2, per the germline V gene (reference sequence), are MNHEY and SMNVEV. V is pruned by 5 bases and J by 7 bases, leaving 9 bases of the junction without a gene match. There are 14 amino acids in the CDR3, from cysteine to phenylalanine inclusive. The DNA shown is the 42-base CDR3, in frame from base 1. Overall study results and their limits: HLA typing was unavailable for some donors at each locus, so association tests used only the typed subset. The study gave a list of about 160 TCR beta chains associated with cytomegalovirus. In a later genetic analysis, fewer N-insertions in productive TCRs were reported among donors in an Asian-associated ancestry cluster than the roughly 710-donor mean. In a later analysis, TCR association rates were found to vary across HLA loci, with the most associated TCRs seen for DRB1 alleles and the fewest for HLA-C alleles. In a later analysis, several top co-occurrence clusters were reported to appear linked to parvovirus B19, influenza, CMV and Epstein-Barr virus. At a false discovery rate of 0.05, a later analysis linked fewer than 20,000 TCR beta sequences to specific HLA alleles. Roughly uniform sequencing depth across donors was assumed in presence/absence analyses, although this assumption may not hold. It was suggested by the authors that the approach could potentially be generalized to other disease states and immunological phenotypes. Strong co-occurrence of HLA alleles, especially DR and DQ, made assigning TCR associations to individual alleles difficult. Three of the identified cytomegalovirus-associated TCR beta chains were confirmed in vitro to be specific for cytomegalovirus antigens. Some IMGT-functional V segments, including TRBV6-2 and TRBV6-3, could not be distinguished by the 87-base-pair reads and were therefore excluded. The classifier was reported to diagnose cytomegalovirus status with high specificity and sensitivity in both the original cohort and the validation cohort. A further reported finding was that TCR beta sequences accurately predicted the HLA-A and HLA-B alleles for most subjects in the first cohort. The cohort was sequenced for TCR beta chains only, and without alpha or paired-chain data the features that could be detected were limited. Compared with equally common non-associated chains, HLA-associated TCR beta chains in a later analysis were more clonally expanded and had lower generation probabilities. While some public TCRs were present in many individuals, most TCR sequences turned up only very rarely across donors. A later analysis found that most CMV-associated TCR beta chains appeared HLA-restricted, with HLA associations seemingly driven largely by CMV exposure. In an earlier analysis of around 600 of the donors, most TCR beta V segments appeared in productive rearrangements about 87% or about 30% of the time, broadly matching IMGT annotations. A group of highly shared sequence variants was considered likely to be a technical artifact of the sequencing pipeline. An association between a missense DCLRE1C variant and V-gene and J-gene trimming of TCR beta chains was found in a later genetic analysis and replicated in an independent cohort. Because counts were too low, roughly 17 rarely observed V segments, including chromosome 9 orphons, were left out of the earlier analysis of 587 of the donors. Linkage disequilibrium might explain the correlated functional status among segregating V segments, but an unknown experimental factor could not be excluded. The only immune exposure information available for the cohort was CMV serostatus.

In this chain, TRBV27 is recombined with TRBJ1-2; 8 middle bases align to TRBD1. The receptor was isolated from a girl aged 2-10 years in good health and CMV-seropositive. The sample was PBMCs. The CDR3 in this case is CASSPTGGARGYTF. Here is the DNA: TGTGCCAGCAGTCCTACAGGGGGTGCTCGTGGCTACACCTTC.